This T cell receptor (beta chain) was captured in a study of blood T cell repertoires in COVID-19. The wider study: The cDNA or gDNA used as material had been derived from T cells, B-cell-depleted T cells, or PBMCs.

Participants, about 18 to 90 years old, spanned fewer than 30 US areas. Per the germline V gene, CDR1 is MGHRA and CDR2 is YSYEKL. CDR3 length equals 15 residues. V shed 0 bases and J 5 bases; nucleotides not matched to a gene: 6. Sequenced by immunoSEQ multiplex PCR; TCRdb stores in-frame clones only, minus some. The table lists around 270,000 clones, approximately 85% of them singletons, with roughly 4% in the top ten. The rearrangement uses TRBV4-1 and TRBJ1-2; 7 bases agree with TRBD1. This receptor was identified in a woman in her 30s who had recovered from COVID-19. Sequenced material: PBMCs or T cells enriched from blood (not recorded which). The CDR3 here is CASSQDLEGAYGYTF. The DNA for the CDR3 is TGCGCCAGCAGCCAAGATCTGGAGGGGGCATATGGCTACACCTTC.